The rows below give T cell receptor beta chains drawn from one sample of a study of blood T cells in healthy people across ages. TCRdb reanalysed the 5' RACE reads using MiXCR and keeps one entry per CDR3 protein. The profile covers more than 1.4 million distinct CDR3 sequences, with 42% appearing a single time and approximately 7.9% taken by the ten largest. What was sequenced was blood. The receptors originated from a woman younger than 35 in good health. Both conserved end residues are part of each CDR3. D genes are given only for firm matches. Clone size is stated in some rows and not others, as once, few, many or a class when expanded.

v_call	d_call	cdr3_length	j_call	clone_size	cdr3_nt	cdr3_aa
TRBV29-1	NA	14	TRBJ2-5	NA	TGCAGCGTTGGATTACGTAGCGCCCAAGAGGCCCAGTACTTC	CSVGLRSAQEAQYF
TRBV6-1	NA	16	TRBJ1-5	few	TGTGCCAGCAGTGAATGGGTGTACAGGACCTATCAGCCCCAGCATTTT	CASSEWVYRTYQPQHF
TRBV12-3/TRBV12-4	NA	14	TRBJ2-1	NA	TGTGCCAGCACGGAGGAGAGCTCCTACAATGAGCAGTTCTTC	CASTEESSYNEQFF
TRBV9	TRBD1	16	TRBJ1-2	NA	TGTGCCAGCAGCGCGTTCCGGGACAGGGGGCGAATTGGCTACACCTTC	CASSAFRDRGRIGYTF
TRBV4-2	NA	15	TRBJ2-5	NA	TGTGCCAGCAGCCAAGATATACGGACCTACAATGAGCAGTACTTC	CASSQDIRTYNEQYF
TRBV30	TRBD1	13	TRBJ1-2	NA	TGTGCCTGGACCATACAGGGGGCGCTAGGCTACACCTTC	CAWTIQGALGYTF
TRBV29-1	NA	13	TRBJ1-2	NA	TGCAGGGGGAGCCGCACCGCTAACTATGGCTACACCTTC	CRGSRTANYGYTF
TRBV28	TRBD1	14	TRBJ2-7	NA	TGTGCCAGCATTCGGACAGGGGACGTCTACGAGCAGTACTTC	CASIRTGDVYEQYF
TRBV20-1	TRBD1	13	TRBJ2-7	many	TGCAGTGCTAGGACAGGGGGTGTCTACGAGCAGTACTTC	CSARTGGVYEQYF
TRBV20-1	TRBD1	14	TRBJ1-2	once	TGCAGTGCTAGGCCCAAGACAGGGTTGGGGGGCTACACCTTC	CSARPKTGLGGYTF
TRBV9	NA	14	TRBJ2-7	few	TGTGCCAGCAGCGTAGCCCCAGATTCCTACGAGCAGTACTTC	CASSVAPDSYEQYF
TRBV4-1	NA	15	TRBJ2-7	few	TGCGCCAGCAGCTACCGTCGGGACGGACCCTACGAGCAGTACTTC	CASSYRRDGPYEQYF
TRBV12-3/TRBV12-4	NA	15	TRBJ1-5	NA	TGTGCCAGCAGTTTCGGGAGACAGTCCAATCAGCCCCAGCATTTT	CASSFGRQSNQPQHF
TRBV20-1	NA	12	TRBJ1-2	once	TGCAGTGCTAGGGGACACAACTATGGCTACACCTTC	CSARGHNYGYTF
TRBV13	NA	17	TRBJ2-3	NA	TGTGCCAGCAGCGCATACGGGACGGCCCTTGGGGCAGATACGCAGTATTTT	CASSAYGTALGADTQYF
TRBV20-1	TRBD2	15	TRBJ2-2	NA	TGCAGTGCTATTAGAGCGGGGGCCAACACCGGGGAGCTGTTTTTT	CSAIRAGANTGELFF
TRBV5-5	TRBD2	13	TRBJ2-1	NA	TGTGCCAGCAGCTGGAGACTAGCTGGTGAGCAGTTCTTC	CASSWRLAGEQFF
TRBV7-2	NA	14	TRBJ1-2	few	TGTGCCAGCAGCTCCCTGGGGAGTTCGCATGGCTACACCTTC	CASSSLGSSHGYTF
TRBV5-5	TRBD2	14	TRBJ2-1	few	TGTGCCAGCAGCGGGGGACTAGCGGGTACCGAGCAGTTCTTC	CASSGGLAGTEQFF
TRBV4-1	NA	17	TRBJ2-3	few	TGCGCCAGCAGCCAAGATCTTTTGTCGGGCGTGGGAAGTACGCAGTATTTT	CASSQDLLSGVGSTQYF
TRBV18	NA	15	TRBJ1-6	few	TGTGCCAGCTCACCTGGAACGGCGTCCGATTCACCCCTCCACTTT	CASSPGTASDSPLHF
TRBV6-5	TRBD1	18	TRBJ2-5	NA	TGTGCCAGCAGTTCTCCCCGGACAGGGACGAGGTTGGGCAATGAGCAGTACTTC	CASSSPRTGTRLGNEQYF
TRBV29-1	NA	14	TRBJ1-2	many	TGCAGCGTTGAAAGTAAGCAGGCGAGTGGAGGCTACACCTTC	CSVESKQASGGYTF
TRBV27	TRBD2	14	TRBJ2-7	few	TGTGCCAGCAAAGCGGGGGCACGCTCCTACGAGCAGTACTTC	CASKAGARSYEQYF
TRBV27	NA	13	TRBJ2-7	NA	TGTGCCAGCAGGAATAGCGGTCCATACGAGCAGTACTTC	CASRNSGPYEQYF
TRBV20-1	TRBD2	17	TRBJ2-3	NA	TGCAGTGCTAGGGGAGGTTTAGCGGGAGGGCCCCCAGATACGCAGTATTTT	CSARGGLAGGPPDTQYF
TRBV20-1	TRBD2	14	TRBJ2-1	few	TGCAGTGCGAGGCCAGCGGGAGTTGTCAATGAGCAGTTCTTC	CSARPAGVVNEQFF
TRBV28	NA	13	TRBJ2-7	NA	TGTGCCAGCAGCAGGGACCCCTTCTACGAGCAGTACTTC	CASSRDPFYEQYF
TRBV5-1	TRBD1	15	TRBJ2-1	NA	TGCGCCAGCAGCTTGGGGACAGGTTTAGGACGACGGCGGTTCTTC	CASSLGTGLGRRRFF
TRBV20-1	NA	14	TRBJ2-1	few	TGCAGTGCTAGAGATGTTACGGGAGTGGATGAGCAGTTCTTC	CSARDVTGVDEQFF
TRBV13	TRBD1	15	TRBJ2-3	few	TGTGCCAGCAGCAACGGGACAGGGTTGACAGATACGCAGTATTTT	CASSNGTGLTDTQYF
TRBV9	NA	11	TRBJ2-1	NA	TGTGCCAGCAGCTCAGGAGGGGTGAAGTTCTTC	CASSSGGVKFF
TRBV11-2	TRBD2	15	TRBJ2-7	once	TGTGCCAGCAGCTTAGTGGCTCTAGCGGTTGACGAGCAGTACTTC	CASSLVALAVDEQYF
TRBV20-1	NA	15	TRBJ2-1	NA	TGCAGTGCTAGAGATTCTAGAGCCGGTGGGGTTGAGCAGTTCTTC	CSARDSRAGGVEQFF
TRBV10-3	NA	14	TRBJ2-7	few	TGTGCCATCAGTGAAGGTGGGGCTTTTGACGAGCAGTACTTC	CAISEGGAFDEQYF
TRBV4-1	TRBD2	14	TRBJ2-7	NA	TGCGCCAGCAAACGGGGGGGCCTGGTGGACGAGCAGTACTTC	CASKRGGLVDEQYF
TRBV4-1	TRBD2	16	TRBJ2-5	few	TGCGCCAGCAGCCAAAGACTAGCGGGGGGACAAGAGACCCAGTACTTC	CASSQRLAGGQETQYF
TRBV6-1	TRBD1	14	TRBJ1-2	few	TGTGCCAGCAGTGCGGACAGGGGAGCCTATGGCTACACCTTC	CASSADRGAYGYTF
TRBV4-2	NA	11	TRBJ2-7	many	TGTGCCAGCAGCCAAGAGGACGAGCAGTACTTC	CASSQEDEQYF
TRBV4-1	NA	16	TRBJ2-1	few	TGCGCCAGCAGCCAAGATTCACCAGGGGGGTACAATGAGCAGTTCTTC	CASSQDSPGGYNEQFF
TRBV10-3	NA	13	TRBJ1-5	NA	TGTGCCATCAGTGAGTCGCTAGATCAGCCCCAGCATTTT	CAISESLDQPQHF
TRBV3-1	NA	19	TRBJ2-5	NA	TGTGCCAGCAGCCAAGACATCAACCCGGACATTGGGACGGAAGAGACCCAGTACTTC	CASSQDINPDIGTEETQYF
TRBV29-1	TRBD2	15	TRBJ2-1	few	TGCAGCGTTGTGCTAGCGGGGGGCCGACGCGATGAGCAGTTCTTC	CSVVLAGGRRDEQFF
TRBV20-1	NA	15	TRBJ2-1	NA	TGCAGTGCTCTTCGCGGGACTCTCGCTTACAATGAGCAGTTCTTC	CSALRGTLAYNEQFF
TRBV5-1	NA	14	TRBJ2-7	few	TGCGCCAGCAGCTTGGGGACGGTCATTTACGAGCAGTACTTC	CASSLGTVIYEQYF
TRBV20-1	TRBD2	16	TRBJ2-7	NA	TGCAGTGCTAGACCGGTAGTAGCGGGACTAAACTACGAGCAGTACTTC	CSARPVVAGLNYEQYF
TRBV19	TRBD1	13	TRBJ2-7	NA	TGTGCCAGTGGACAGGAGCTTCTCTACGAGCAGTACTTC	CASGQELLYEQYF
TRBV5-1	NA	16	TRBJ2-1	NA	TGCGCCAGCAGCTTGGACAATCCTGGCTCCTACAATGAGCAGTTCTTC	CASSLDNPGSYNEQFF
TRBV3-1	TRBD1	14	TRBJ1-2	NA	TGTGCCAGCAGCCAAGGAAGAACAGGGGCCGGCTACACCTTC	CASSQGRTGAGYTF
TRBV12-3/TRBV12-4	NA	16	TRBJ1-5	few	TGTGCCAGCAGTTTGTTTACAGGGCCCCTGTCCCAGCCCCAGCATTTT	CASSLFTGPLSQPQHF
TRBV20-1	NA	14	TRBJ2-1	NA	TGCAGTGCCAGTGGAATTCACTGGTCTGGGGAGCAGTTCTTC	CSASGIHWSGEQFF
TRBV24-1	NA	17	TRBJ2-3	few	TGTGCCACCAGTGATTTTAGCGTACAGGGACGCACAGATACGCAGTATTTT	CATSDFSVQGRTDTQYF
TRBV20-1	TRBD1	14	TRBJ2-1	NA	TGCAGTGCTCGATCCGGGACAGTAAACAATGAGCAGTTCTTC	CSARSGTVNNEQFF
TRBV6-2/TRBV6-3	NA	14	TRBJ2-5	few	TGTGCCAGCAGTTTTGGGGGGCAGGAAGAGACCCAGTACTTC	CASSFGGQEETQYF
TRBV6-6	NA	13	TRBJ1-6	NA	TGTGCCAGCAGTTACTCGATTGGCTCACCCCTCCACTTT	CASSYSIGSPLHF
TRBV20-1	TRBD2	16	TRBJ2-1	few	TGCAGTGCTAAATCGGCTAGCGGGGGTTCCTACAATGAGCAGTTCTTC	CSAKSASGGSYNEQFF
TRBV9	NA	14	TRBJ1-2	few	TGTGCCAGCAGCGTAGACCCAGATAACTATGGCTACACCTTC	CASSVDPDNYGYTF
TRBV11-1	TRBD1	16	TRBJ1-2	NA	TGTGCCAGCAGCTCTAGGGGACAGGGCCCCCTGGATAGCTACACCTTC	CASSSRGQGPLDSYTF